These T cell receptor beta chains were read from a single sample in a study of T cell repertoires in cytomegalovirus infection. These receptors have no identified antigens. TCRdb used MiXCR to reprocess the reads, holding one entry per CDR3 protein. The sample has 750,000 to 900,000 distinct CDR3 sequences; about 28% are singletons. The sequencing here drew on cultured CD8+ T cells from PBMCs, taken from culture after CMV antigen stimulation. All receptors come from a human donor in good health (CMV status not recorded). Some clones in this sample may be carry-over from other donors' samples. Both conserved end residues are part of each CDR3. The D gene is left open where the match is weak. Clone size is stated in some rows and not others, as once, few, many or a class when expanded.

clone size	D gene	V gene	J gene	CDR3 protein	CDR3 DNA
.	TRBD2	TRBV27	TRBJ2-1	CASSLLTGLAARLYNVQFF	TGTGCCAGCAGTTTATTAACGGGACTAGCCGCCAGACTCTACAATGTGCAGTTCTTC
few	.	TRBV11-2	TRBJ2-1	CASSLDRRIYYNEQFF	TGTGCCAGCAGCTTAGATAGGCGGATTTACTACAATGAGCAGTTCTTC
.	.	TRBV27	TRBJ2-3	CASNMGRADTQYF	TGTGCCAGCAACATGGGCAGGGCAGATACGCAGTATTTT
few	TRBD1	TRBV2	TRBJ1-1	CASRDRVNTEAFF	TGTGCCAGCAGGGACAGGGTGAACACTGAAGCTTTCTTT
.	.	TRBV24-1	TRBJ2-1	CARGLTGHNEQFF	TGTGCCCGGGGCCTGACAGGACACAATGAGCAGTTCTTC
.	.	TRBV6-6	TRBJ1-2	CASVPGPLRLDGYTF	TGTGCCAGCGTTCCAGGGCCCTTGCGATTGGATGGCTACACCTTC
many	.	TRBV7-2	TRBJ2-1	CASSPHGGLNEQFF	TGTGCCAGCAGCCCCCATGGGGGGCTCAATGAGCAGTTCTTC
.	.	TRBV7-6	TRBJ1-6	CASSLTPGDSPLHF	TGTGCCAGCAGCCTTACCCCTGGTGATTCACCCCTCCACTTT
.	TRBD2	TRBV10-3	TRBJ2-3	CAIGATSRSTDTQYF	TGTGCCATCGGTGCGACTAGCCGTAGCACAGATACGCAGTATTTT
few	.	TRBV5-8	TRBJ1-2	CASSLEDWGTGYGYTF	TGTGCCAGCAGCTTGGAAGATTGGGGGACGGGCTATGGCTACACCTTC
few	TRBD1	TRBV7-9	TRBJ2-7	CASSFSAVTSDRPSYEQYF	TGTGCCAGCAGCTTTTCAGCAGTAACTTCGGACAGGCCTTCCTACGAGCAGTACTTC
.	.	TRBV7-4	TRBJ2-1	CASELGLQEQFF	TGTGCCAGCGAACTCGGACTTCAGGAGCAGTTCTTC
.	.	TRBV6-1	TRBJ2-1	CASSEKLSSYNEQFF	TGTGCCAGCAGTGAAAAGTTGAGCTCCTACAATGAGCAGTTCTTC
few	.	TRBV25-1	TRBJ1-1	CASRGLGGRIDFF	TGTGCCAGCAGGGGACTTGGGGGGAGGATTGATTTCTTT
.	.	TRBV24-1	TRBJ2-3	CATSGGTTTDTQYF	TGTGCCACCAGTGGCGGGACGACCACAGATACGCAGTATTTT
once	TRBD2	TRBV10-3	TRBJ2-5	CAISSPETSGAQETQYF	TGTGCCATCAGTTCACCTGAGACTAGCGGGGCCCAAGAGACCCAGTACTTC
.	.	TRBV6-1	TRBJ1-2	CASTILRDEGYGYTF	TGTGCCAGCACCATATTGCGGGATGAAGGGTATGGCTACACCTTC
.	TRBD1	TRBV28	TRBJ2-2	CATTRDRGPDGELFF	TGTGCCACTACCCGGGACAGGGGGCCGGACGGGGAGCTGTTTTTT
.	.	TRBV4-1	TRBJ2-2	CASSQDDEGRWELFF	TGCGCCAGCAGCCAAGATGATGAGGGGAGGTGGGAGCTGTTTTTT
.	.	TRBV6-2/TRBV6-3	TRBJ2-2	CASYRGGELFF	TGTGCCAGTTACCGGGGCGGGGAGCTGTTTTTT
.	TRBD2	TRBV7-6	TRBJ2-1	CASSPSGGRINEQFF	TGTGCTAGCAGCCCTAGCGGGGGGCGTATCAATGAGCAGTTCTTC
.	.	TRBV4-1	TRBJ1-5	CASSQDPGPGSGQHF	TGCGCCAGCAGCCAAGACCCCGGGCCGGGTAGTGGCCAGCATTTT
.	TRBD2	TRBV6-2/TRBV6-3	TRBJ2-3	CASNLAGVTDTQYF	TGTGCCAGCAACCTAGCGGGGGTCACAGATACGCAGTATTTT